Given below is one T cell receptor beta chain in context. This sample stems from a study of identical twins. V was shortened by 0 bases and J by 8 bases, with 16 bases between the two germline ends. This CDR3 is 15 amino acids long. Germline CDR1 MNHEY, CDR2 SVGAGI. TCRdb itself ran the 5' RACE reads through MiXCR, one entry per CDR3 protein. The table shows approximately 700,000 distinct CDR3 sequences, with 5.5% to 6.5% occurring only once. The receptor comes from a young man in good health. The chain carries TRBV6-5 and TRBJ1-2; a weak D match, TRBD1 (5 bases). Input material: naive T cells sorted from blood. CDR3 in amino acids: CASSYSMAGSGGYTF. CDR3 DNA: TGTGCCAGCAGTTACTCGATGGCAGGGAGTGGCGGCTACACCTTC.